This entry features one T cell receptor (beta chain) sequence. Its cognate antigen has yet to be identified. Base quality data are lacking; no much larger clone is found one base away. The sample originates from a study of cytomegalovirus exposure and HLA in healthy donors (dated by TCRdb to about 2017). Background on the whole study: A later analysis indicated that the 130 or so validation repertoires were generated on the platform also employed for the roughly 650 repertoires of the first cohort. High-throughput TCR immunosequencing, statistical association of individual TCRs with disease status, and machine learning were combined to predict cytomegalovirus infection status. The study aimed to test whether cataloging public T cell receptors could reveal signatures of past pathogen exposure. Along with the approximately 700-subject first cohort, a separate validation cohort of approximately 110 different subjects was used. General findings and caveats noted by the study authors: In the study, about 150 TCR beta chains were listed as associated with cytomegalovirus. Most TCR sequences were seen in very few donors, while some public TCRs were found in many individuals. Subsequent analysis determined that TCRs grouped into clusters in the first cohort also showed a tendency toward co-occurrence across the approximately 110 validation repertoires, and roughly 95% of cluster scores exceeded 0. A later analysis had no HLA typing for the validation cohort, so co-occurrence there was scored across all 120 repertoires. The classifier was reported to diagnose cytomegalovirus status with high specificity and sensitivity in both the original cohort and the validation cohort. In vitro tests confirmed that a few of the cytomegalovirus-associated TCR beta chains recognize cytomegalovirus antigens. The authors suggested that the approach could potentially be extended to other disease states and immunological phenotypes.

The library was obtained by the immunoSEQ multiplex PCR assay. Per the original workflow: A statistical classification framework was built to diagnose cytomegalovirus status from the catalog of TCR beta chain sequences. Not all clones reach the TCRdb copy of this immuneACCESS table, which keeps in-frame sequences only. Checked studies attribute under half of the gap to unresolved V genes and leave the rest unexplained. That table supplies the V and J calls and clone size; D and trimming were determined from the DNA. Present in this sample are 200,000 to 250,000 clones, about nine tenths of which were seen just once. Clones ranked in the top ten supply about 1% of the sample. Donors formed part of the validation cohort, which comprised 120 or so subjects and was distinct from the first cohort of under 850 subjects. The CDR3 sequence holds 12 residues, the cysteine and phenylalanine included. CDR3 DNA is the only sequence kept; it has 36 bases, read in frame from the first base. The V and J ends are trimmed by 8 bases and 9 bases, leaving 14 bases between them. Based on the germline V gene, the CDR1 and CDR2 sequences are KGHSH and LQKENI.

The sample comprised PBMCs. The origin of this receptor is a young woman in good health and CMV-seronegative. The chain employs TRBV18 and TRBJ2-1; possibly the D gene is TRBD1, per 6 matching bases. In nucleotides, the sequence is TGTGCCAGCGATGAAACAGGGCTTGAGCAGTTCTTC. Translated, this is CASDETGLEQFF.